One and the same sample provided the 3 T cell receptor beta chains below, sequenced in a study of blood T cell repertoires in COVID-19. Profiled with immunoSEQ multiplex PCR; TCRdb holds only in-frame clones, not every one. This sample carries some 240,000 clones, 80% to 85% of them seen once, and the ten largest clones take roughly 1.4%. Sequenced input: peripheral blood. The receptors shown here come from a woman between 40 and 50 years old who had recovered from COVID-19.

The CDR3 spells CASSLFGSGYTF. CDR3 in DNA: TGTGCCAGCAGTTTGTTCGGGTCTGGCTACACCTTC. The chain recombines TRBV12-3 or TRBV12-4 with TRBJ1-2; D not certain. CDR3 size: 12 residues. The V end was cut by 3 bases, the J end by 7 bases, with 9 bases between.

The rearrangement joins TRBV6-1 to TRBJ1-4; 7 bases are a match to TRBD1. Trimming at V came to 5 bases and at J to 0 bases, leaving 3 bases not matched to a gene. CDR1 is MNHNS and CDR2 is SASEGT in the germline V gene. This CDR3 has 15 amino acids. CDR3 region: CASSHQGATNEKLFF. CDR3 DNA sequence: TGTGCCAGCAGTCACCAGGGGGCAACTAATGAAAAACTGTTTTTT.

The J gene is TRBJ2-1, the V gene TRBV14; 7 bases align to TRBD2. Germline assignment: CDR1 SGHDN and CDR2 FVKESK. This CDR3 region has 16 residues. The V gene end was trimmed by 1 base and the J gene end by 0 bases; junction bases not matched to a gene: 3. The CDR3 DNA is TGTGCCAGCAGCCAAGGGGCTAGCGGCTCCTACAATGAGCAGTTCTTC. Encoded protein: CASSQGASGSYNEQFF.